This TCR beta chain emerged from a study of read filtering for tumor transcriptome and immune sequencing. This library used roughly 400 ng RNA and molecular barcoded adaptors spanning alpha/delta and beta/gamma chains. Using its own MiXCR run on the reads, TCRdb lists one record per CDR3 protein. The table has under 35,000 distinct CDR3 sequences, about a fifth seen once; the top ten hold around 15%. Trimming pared 1 base from V and 2 bases from J, leaving 9 bases between. This CDR3 contains 14 residues. Per germline, CDR1 SGHKS and CDR2 YYEKEE (reference sequence). The chain uses TRBV5-5 and TRBJ2-5; D is unresolved. The sequenced sample was a population of CD138-negative cells sorted from bone marrow. The receptor's source is a donor at least 40 years old with multiple myeloma. In DNA form, the CDR3 reads TGTGCCAGCAGCTTGTTTGCAGAACAAGAGACCCAGTACTTC. Amino acids: CASSLFAEQETQYF.